Following are 5 T cell receptor beta chains from one sample sequenced in a study of identical twins. TCRdb recomputed calls from the 5' RACE reads with MiXCR, one row per CDR3 protein. The sample records over 550,000 distinct CDR3 sequences, about 7.1% being singletons. The same data also went into a second study, on yellow fever vaccine responses in identical twins.

The specimen sequenced was PBMCs. The receptors originated from a woman between 18 and 29 years old in good health.

This clonotype was counted only a few times. The J gene is TRBJ2-1, the V gene TRBV5-1; the match to TRBD2 covers 14 bases. Germline CDR1 is SGHRS and CDR2 is YFSETQ. The CDR3 length is 18 residues. V lost 2 bases, J lost 6 bases, and 10 bases stayed unmatched. CDR3 bases: TGCGCCAGCAGCTTCAAGACCCCGGGACTAGCGGGAGTCAATGAGCAGTTCTTC. It specifies CASSFKTPGLAGVNEQFF.

Only a few counts were recorded for this clonotype. The rearrangement links TRBV12-3 or TRBV12-4 to TRBJ1-5, with D uncertain. Trimming took off 5 bases at V and 10 bases at J, with 18 bases between the two ends. CDR3 length: 14 amino acids. CDR3 bases: TGTGCCAGCAGTCTAAATTGGGAGGGAACCCCCCAGCATTTT. Translating it yields CASSLNWEGTPQHF.

The V and J genes are TRBV11-2 and TRBJ2-5; D might be TRBD1 (6 bases). Germline V lookup: CDR1 SGHAT, CDR2 FQNNGV. This CDR3 is 18 amino acids long. With 0 bases removed from V and 3 bases from J, the gap between germline ends came to 20 bases. The DNA of the CDR3 is TGTGCCAGCAGCTTAGACCCCCGTGGGGGCCTGTACGAAGAGACCCAGTACTTC. Protein sequence: CASSLDPRGGLYEETQYF.

V gene TRBV6-5 combines with J gene TRBJ2-7; TRBD2 is a possible D gene (6 bases). This CDR3 region has 13 residues. V was clipped by 2 bases and J by 6 bases, with 11 bases between them. CDR1 is MNHEY and CDR2 is SVGAGI in the germline V gene. The CDR3 here is CASSYRQGGEQYF. CDR3 in DNA: TGTGCCAGCAGTTACCGCCAGGGAGGCGAGCAGTACTTC.

Ten or more counts support this clonotype. An end of the junction does not agree with germline; a read error may underlie this. V and J are TRBV4-1 and TRBJ2-2, with TRBD2 matching over 13 bases. The CDR3 loop spans 18 amino acids. CDR1 MGHRA and CDR2 YSYEKL come from the germline V gene. The CDR3 sequence is CASSPGLAGVLNTGELFF. In nucleotides, the CDR3 is TGTGCCAGCAGCCCCGGACTAGCGGGAGTCTTGAACACCGGGGAGCTGTTTTTT.